There are a few counts of the clone carrying this T cell receptor beta chain. This sample is part of a study of identical twins. The V gene lost 9 bases and the J gene lost 6 bases, with 15 bases spanning the gap. The length of the CDR3 is 14 residues. The germline V gene encodes CDR1 MNHEY and CDR2 SVGEGT. A universal primer site was added by template switching, and unique molecular identifiers were carried by the cDNA. TCRdb reprocessed the 5' RACE reads with MiXCR, giving one entry per CDR3 protein. The sample yields about 200,000 distinct CDR3 sequences, more than 6.5% seen once. This sample also appeared in a second study, on yellow fever vaccine responses in identical twins.

This receptor was obtained from a woman in her late teens or twenties in good health. The chain is built from TRBV6-2 or TRBV6-3 and TRBJ1-6; the D gene is possibly TRBD1 (6 bases). Sequencing was performed on memory (CD45RO+) T cells sorted from blood. The CDR3 is CASRGTTSNSPLHF. The CDR3 DNA reads as TGTGCCAGTCGCGGGACAACTTCTAATTCACCCCTCCACTTT.